The entry below describes one T cell receptor (beta chain). The CDR3 loop spans 12 amino acids. Trimming took off 7 bases at V and 4 bases at J, with 7 bases between the two ends. Germline lookup yields CDR1 MNHNY and CDR2 SVGAGI (reference sequence). This specimen belongs to a study of blood T cell repertoires in COVID-19. Per the original data handling: Nucleated cell counts were estimated from reference gene primer amplification. Sequenced by immunoSEQ multiplex PCR; TCRdb stores in-frame clones only, minus some. That table gives V, J and clone size, and the DNA gave D and trimming. The table records a few hundred thousand clones, roughly 85% of them present only once.

The sequence came from a woman between 35 and 50 years old with acute COVID-19. J is TRBJ2-2 and V is TRBV6-6; TRBD2 is a possible D gene (5 bases). The specimen sequenced was PBMCs or T cells enriched from blood (not recorded which). DNA for the CDR3: TGTGCCAGCATTGAGGGCACCGGGGAGCTGTTTTTT. Residues: CASIEGTGELFF.